The sample holds a few counts of the clone carrying this TCR beta chain. The V gene's germline CDR1 is SEHNR and CDR2 FQNEAQ (reference sequence). With 4 bases removed from V and 2 bases from J, the gap between germline ends came to 17 bases. This CDR3 region has 16 residues. Authors of the study amplified TCR beta CDR3 regions from RNA transcripts. Initially, a first-round RT-PCR of the TCR CDR3 employed the HTBI primer set. TCRdb itself ran the multiplex PCR reads through MiXCR, one entry per CDR3 protein. Of 350,000 to 400,000 distinct CDR3 sequences in the sample, under 20% were seen once. This entry belongs to a study of T cells in Graves' hyperthyroidism and ophthalmopathy. As for the study in general: Once the initial diagnosis was made, peripheral blood was obtained before any treatment.

Patients having uncontrolled infection, another autoimmune disease, pregnancy or lactation were not included. The sequencing input was blood. This clonotype originated in a man between 18 and 35 years old with Graves' ophthalmopathy. The chain uses TRBV7-9 and TRBJ1-2, with D possibly being TRBD1 (6 bases). CDR3 sequence (DNA): TGTGCCAGCAGCTATGGGGGCAGGGAGGGGAACTATGGCTACACCTTC. This codes for CASSYGGREGNYGYTF.